This T cell receptor beta chain stems from a study of blood T cell repertoires in COVID-19. Study at large: COVID-19 samples, acute and convalescent, were from the United States, Italy and Spain.

The CDR3 runs to 15 residues. Looked up from germline, CDR1 is ENHRY and CDR2 is SYGVKD. The V end lost 2 bases, the J end lost 1 base, and 10 bases lay between the germline ends. Some clones are missing from TCRdb's copy, which holds only in-frame ones; the method was immunoSEQ multiplex PCR. The sample has 90,000 to 120,000 clones; around nine tenths are singletons. J is TRBJ2-3 and V is TRBV10-3; tentative D call: TRBD1 (5 bases). The receptor was derived from a woman in her twenties or thirties with acute or convalescent COVID-19. The sample consisted of peripheral blood. The CDR3: CAISEGREGTDTQYF. The CDR3 DNA follows: TGTGCCATCAGTGAGGGCAGGGAAGGCACAGATACGCAGTATTTT.